Presented here are 9 T cell receptor beta chains from one specimen sequenced in a study of cytomegalovirus exposure and HLA in healthy donors. The PCR used 60 Vbeta and 13 Jbeta primers. Produced via immunoSEQ multiplex PCR; TCRdb's table is partial and in-frame only. The repertoire holds tens of thousands of clones, with roughly 63% as singletons. The sample taken for sequencing was PBMCs. The receptors were gathered from a woman aged 50 to 60 in good health and CMV-seropositive.

The chain recombines TRBV19 with TRBJ1-5; D perhaps matches TRBD1 (5 bases). CDR1 and CDR2 (germline): LNHDA, SQIVND (reference sequence). The CDR3 runs 17 residues. V was trimmed by 1 base and J by 2 bases, leaving 15 bases between them. For the CDR3, the DNA is TGTGCCAGTAGTATAGTAACAGGAAGGCTGGGCAATCAGCCCCAGCATTTT. Protein product: CASSIVTGRLGNQPQHF.

This clone showed up just a few times. In DNA, the CDR3 is TGTGCCAGCAGCACCCCGACAGGGGGGGGGACCGGGGAGCTGTTTTTT. It translates to CASSTPTGGGTGELFF. The genes are TRBV7-9 and TRBJ2-2; 9 positions match TRBD1. Germline V gene sequence: CDR1 SEHNR, CDR2 FQNEAQ (reference sequence). CDR3 length equals 16 residues. The junction had 9 bases not matched to a gene; V was cut back by 5 bases and J by 5 bases.

The chain couples TRBV4-3 to TRBJ2-3; D may be TRBD2 (6 bases). Germline V CDR1 and CDR2: LGHNA, YSLEER. V was clipped by 0 bases and J by 6 bases, with 19 bases between them. The CDR3 contains 17 residues. This CDR3 is CASSQEWASGSEDTQYF. CDR3 sequence (DNA): TGCGCCAGCAGCCAAGAATGGGCCAGCGGGTCAGAGGATACGCAGTATTTT.

The V call is TRBV7-9, the J call TRBJ2-7; 7 bases agree with TRBD1. This CDR3 has 12 amino acids. The junction had 3 bases not matched to a gene; V was cut back by 4 bases and J by 6 bases. Germline-derived CDR1 and CDR2 are SEHNR and FQNEAQ (reference sequence). CDR3 nucleotides: TGTGCCAGCAGCTCGACAGGGTTCGAGCAGTACTTC. Amino acids: CASSSTGFEQYF. Full variable domain (remainder filled in from reference TRBV7-9 and TRBJ2-7): DTGVSQNPRHKITKRGQNVTFRCDPISEHNRLYWYRQTLGQGPEFLTYFQNEAQLEKSRLLSDRFSAERPKGSFSTLEIQRTEQGDSAMYLCASSSTGFEQYFGPGTRLTVT.

CDR3: CASSLLAVDTQYF. CDR3 bases: TGTGCCAGCAGTTTATTGGCGGTAGATACGCAGTATTTT. The chain links TRBV28 to TRBJ2-3; D gene unclear. Germline V gene data show CDR1 as MDHEN and CDR2 as SYDVKM. The CDR3 covers 13 residues. Trimming removed 1 base from V and 5 bases from J, with 7 bases in between.

There are a few counts of this clone. The V gene is TRBV14, the J gene TRBJ1-4, with D perhaps TRBD1 (6 bases). The CDR3 has 15 amino acids. Germline-derived CDR1 and CDR2 are SGHDN and FVKESK. V shed 0 bases and J shed 10 bases, with 15 bases lying between them. The DNA of the CDR3 is TGTGCCAGCAGCCAAGACTGGTGGGCGACAGGAAAACTGTTTTTT. As protein: CASSQDWWATGKLFF. The full variable domain, completed using reference TRBV14 and TRBJ1-4, is EAGVTQFPSHSVIEKGQTVTLRCDPISGHDNLYWYRRVMGKEIKFLLHFVKESKQDESGMPNNRFLAERTGGTYSTLKVQPAELEDSGVYFCASSQDWWATGKLFFGSGTQLSVL.

J is TRBJ2-1 and V is TRBV11-2; D is uncertain. CDR1 is SGHAT, CDR2 FQNNGV, per germline. The germline V and J ends were trimmed by 5 bases and 6 bases, with 14 bases remaining between them. CDR3 length equals 14 residues. DNA of the CDR3: TGTGCCAGCAGCCACCTCGGAGCTTCCAATGAGCAGTTCTTC. Its translation: CASSHLGASNEQFF. The full variable domain, in which reference TRBV11-2 and TRBJ2-1 provide the parts outside the CDR3, is EAGVAQSPRYKIIEKRQSVAFWCNPISGHATLYWYQQILGQGPKLLIQFQNNGVVDDSQLPKDRFSAERLKGVDSTLKIQPAKLEDSAVYLCASSHLGASNEQFFGPGTRLTVL.

This clone occurred a few times. The gene calls are TRBV21-1 and TRBJ1-2. TRBV21-1 is tagged as a pseudogene. The CDR3 runs 15 residues. The CDR3 loop is CASSKASGSNYGYTF. Here the CDR3 DNA reads TGTGCCAGCAGCAAGGCTAGCGGATCTAACTATGGCTACACCTTC.

The gene calls are TRBV28 and TRBJ2-7, with D perhaps matching TRBD1 (6 bases). The CDR3 spans 18 residues. The V end lost 7 bases, the J end lost 2 bases, and 27 bases lay between the germline ends. CDR1 is MDHEN and CDR2 is SYDVKM in the germline V gene. CDR3 in DNA: TGTGCCAGCACCTTTGGCGGGTCCGGACAGATTATAACCTACGAGCAGTACTTC. It is translated as CASTFGGSGQIITYEQYF.